The rows below give T cell receptor beta chains drawn from one sample of a study of metastatic and nonmetastatic thyroid tumors. TCRdb reanalyzed the PCR reads via MiXCR. The sample shows about 69,000 clones, approximately 14% of them seen only once. The material sequenced was blood. Receptors were obtained from a male donor with papillary thyroid cancer or a benign thyroid nodule (not recorded which). Some clones in this sample may be carry-over from other donors' samples. CDR3s include the opening cysteine and the closing phenylalanine or tryptophan. Each record gives: J gene, D gene, clone size, V gene, CDR3 DNA, CDR3 protein. A D gene is named only where the DNA matches it firmly. For some rows the clone size is stated as once, few or many, or as a class when expanded; others skip it.

TRBJ2-2,.,many,TRBV20-1,TGCAGTGCCACATACGGGTCTGGGGGAAGAGGGGAGCTGTTTTTT,CSATYGSGGRGELFF
TRBJ1-5,.,many,TRBV19,TGTGCCAGTAGTATATTAATCGGCAGGGATGATCAGCCCCAGCATTTT,CASSILIGRDDQPQHF
TRBJ1-2,.,many,TRBV12-3/TRBV12-4,TGTGCCTCAGCAATGGACGCATTAAACTATGGCTACACCTTC,CASAMDALNYGYTF
TRBJ2-7,.,.,TRBV7-2,TGTGCCAGCAGCTTAGGGCGGCCCTGTATCAACAAGCAGTACTTC,CASSLGRPCINKQYF
TRBJ1-6,.,many,TRBV9,TGTGCCAGCAGTCTCACAGCTGACCCGTATAATTCACCCCTCCACTTC,CASSLTADPYNSPLHF
TRBJ1-2,.,.,TRBV12-3/TRBV12-4,TGTGCCAGCAGGGGGTCCCCTGTGGGGGTGGGCTACACCTTC,CASRGSPVGVGYTF
TRBJ2-7,TRBD1,many,TRBV4-3,TGCGCCAGCAGCCCCGGACAGGGTCCGGGCGAGCAGTACTTC,CASSPGQGPGEQYF
TRBJ2-3,TRBD2,many,TRBV11-3,TGTGCCAGCAGCTTGTACTTAGCGGGAGGAGGCACAGATACGCAGTATTTT,CASSLYLAGGGTDTQYF
TRBJ2-7,TRBD2,many,TRBV28,TGTGCCAGCAGTGACCGGGACTATATCACCTACGAGCAGTACTTC,CASSDRDYITYEQYF
TRBJ2-2,.,.,TRBV10-1,TGCGCCAGCAGGAAAAATAGCGGCGGGAACACCGTGGAGCTGTTTTTT,CASRKNSGGNTVELFF
TRBJ1-5,.,many,TRBV20-1,TGCAGTGGGGCGGGGCGGATTAATCAGCCCCAGCATTTT,CSGAGRINQPQHF
TRBJ1-2,TRBD1,many,TRBV6-5,TGTGCCAGCAGTTACTTTGCTGGGACAGGGGAGTATGGCTACACCTTC,CASSYFAGTGEYGYTF
TRBJ2-2,TRBD2,.,TRBV24-1,TGTGCCACCAGTGACTGGGGACTAGCGGGGTCGAACACCGGGGAGCTGTTTTTT,CATSDWGLAGSNTGELFF
TRBJ2-3,TRBD1,many,TRBV14,TGTGCCAGCAGCCACTGGGACAGGGGGCGCTATTGGGGCACAGATACGCAGTATTTT,CASSHWDRGRYWGTDTQYF
TRBJ2-6,TRBD1,once,TRBV5-6,TGTGCCAGCAGCTTGGTTTTAGGGACAGGGGGCGCTGGGGCCAACGTCCTGACTTTC,CASSLVLGTGGAGANVLTF
TRBJ1-2,.,.,TRBV30,TGTGCCTGGAGAGAACCGGGAAAGAGCCACTATGGCTACACCTTC,CAWREPGKSHYGYTF